Each of the 15 T cell receptor beta chains below was sequenced from the same sample in a study of blood T cell repertoires in COVID-19. Produced via immunoSEQ multiplex PCR; TCRdb's table is partial and in-frame only. The sample lists 250,000 to 400,000 clones; 85% to 90% were seen once. The source material was peripheral blood. The receptors stem from a woman aged 25 to 45 with COVID-19, enrolled during active disease.

The rearrangement joins TRBV18 to TRBJ1-2, with 7 bases lining up with TRBD1. V dropped 6 bases and J dropped 2; count of bases not matched to a gene: 3. Germline V gene sequence: CDR1 KGHSH, CDR2 LQKENI. This CDR3 has 13 residues. CDR3 coding DNA: TGTGCCAGCTCCCAGGGGGTCAACTATGGCTACACCTTC. The encoded protein is CASSQGVNYGYTF.

V usage is TRBV7-9 and J usage is TRBJ2-7, with TRBD2 matching over 15 bases. Germline lookup yields CDR1 SEHNR and CDR2 FQNEAQ (reference sequence). The CDR3 has 16 amino acids. The V and J ends lost 7 bases and 2 bases, in that order; junction bases with no gene match: 6. The CDR3 DNA is TGTGCCAGCACTGGGACTAGCGGGAGGATCACCTACGAGCAGTACTTC. This codes for CASTGTSGRITYEQYF.

The genes are TRBV28 and TRBJ1-6; D call uncertain. The CDR3 has 15 amino acids. The germline V and J ends were trimmed by 5 bases and 4 bases, with 12 bases remaining between them. In germline, CDR1 is MDHEN, CDR2 SYDVKM. DNA of the CDR3: TGTGCCAGCAGTCAGTCGTTACAATATAATTCACCCCTCCACTTT. Translated, it gives CASSQSLQYNSPLHF. Filled out from reference TRBV28 and TRBJ1-6, the complete variable domain reads DVKVTQSSRYLVKRTGEKVFLECVQDMDHENMFWYRQDPGLGLRLIYFSYDVKMKEKGDIPEGYSVSREKKERFSLILESASTNQTSMYLCASSQSLQYNSPLHFGNGTRLTVT.

The rearrangement uses TRBV18 and TRBJ1-1, with 7 bases fitting TRBD1. The J segment lost 2 bases and the V segment lost 3 bases, leaving 6 bases of the junction unmatched. The CDR3 extends over 15 amino acids. Germline V gene sequence: CDR1 KGHSH, CDR2 LQKENI. CDR3 coding DNA: TGTGCCAGCTCACCGACTCGGGACAGCAACACTGAAGCTTTCTTT. It yields the protein CASSPTRDSNTEAFF.

The CDR3 loop reads CASSLQSYEQYF. DNA of the CDR3: TGTGCCAGCAGTCTACAGTCCTACGAGCAGTACTTC. The J gene is TRBJ2-7, the V gene TRBV12-3 or TRBV12-4; no clear D. V dropped 5 bases and J dropped 1 base, with 6 bases sitting between them. CDR3 length: 12 amino acids.

The chain carries TRBV11-2 and TRBJ2-7; TRBD2 aligns across 8 bases. The CDR3 is made up of 15 amino acids. Unmatched junction bases numbered 14, after V lost 4 bases and J lost 9 bases. The germline CDR1 and CDR2 sequences are SGHAT and FQNNGV. CDR3 nucleotide sequence: TGTGCCAGCAGCTCAACTAGCGGCGACCTACTTTTGCAGTACTTC. This translates into CASSSTSGDLLLQYF.

The chain couples TRBV28 to TRBJ2-7; 7 bases are shared with TRBD2. V dropped 3 bases and J dropped 3; count of bases not matched to a gene: 8. Germline lookup yields CDR1 MDHEN and CDR2 SYDVKM. CDR3 length: 15 residues. The CDR3 region is CASSFTLGLDYEQYF. CDR3 bases: TGTGCCAGCAGTTTTACCCTCGGACTAGACTACGAGCAGTACTTC.

J is TRBJ1-2 and V is TRBV19, with 7 bases aligning to TRBD1. The J segment lost 4 bases and the V segment lost 5 bases, leaving 10 bases of the junction unmatched. The CDR3 extends over 15 amino acids. In germline, CDR1 is LNHDA, CDR2 SQIVND (reference sequence). CDR3 protein: CASSPPRGPAYGYTF. CDR3 bases: TGTGCCAGTAGTCCCCCAAGGGGGCCAGCCTATGGCTACACCTTC.

Note on this clone: Other nucleotide sequences in the sample specify the same CDR3. The chain joins TRBV18 to TRBJ1-2, with unresolved D. The CDR3 has 13 residues. Trimming removed 3 bases from V and 2 bases from J, with 7 bases in between. CDR1 and CDR2 from the germline V gene are KGHSH and LQKENI. CDR3: CASSPTGNYGYTF. The DNA of the CDR3 is TGTGCCAGCTCACCCACGGGGAACTATGGCTACACCTTC.

The chain is built from TRBV6-5 and TRBJ1-2, with 7 nucleotides matching TRBD1. There are 15 residues in the CDR3. Germline V gene sequence: CDR1 MNHEY, CDR2 SVGAGI. The V segment lost 4 bases and the J segment 4 bases; nucleotides outside the gene matches: 9. DNA of the CDR3: TGTGCCAGCAGTTTTAACGACAGGGTTGGCTATGGCTACACCTTC. It is translated as CASSFNDRVGYGYTF.

The chain recombines TRBV11-3 with TRBJ2-2; TRBD1 is a possible D gene (6 bases). The V gene's germline CDR1 is SGHNT and CDR2 YENEEA. V was shortened by 5 bases and J by 6 bases, with 16 bases between the two germline ends. The CDR3 runs to 15 residues. The CDR3 region has the DNA TGTGCCAGCAGCCCCCGTACAGGGCGCGCCGGGGAGCTGTTTTTT. It encodes CASSPRTGRAGELFF.

The rearrangement uses TRBV7-9 and TRBJ2-3; D is unclear. The CDR3 runs 14 residues. V lost 5 bases and J 3 bases, leaving 12 bases between the germline ends. Per germline, CDR1 SEHNR and CDR2 FQNEAQ (reference sequence). CDR3 in amino acids: CASSPQYRTDTQYF. The CDR3 DNA sequence: TGTGCCAGCAGCCCTCAGTATCGAACAGATACGCAGTATTTT.

This clone was picked up one time. V usage is TRBV6-5 and J usage is TRBJ2-5; TRBD2 might be the D (5 bases). Germline CDR1 is MNHEY and CDR2 is SVGAGI. V lost 0 bases, J lost 1 base, and 9 bases lay in between. The CDR3 runs 15 residues. The CDR3 here is CASSYSASTQETQYF. In DNA form, the CDR3 reads TGTGCCAGCAGTTACTCGGCTAGCACCCAAGAGACCCAGTACTTC.

This clone was detected only once. This chain connects TRBV11-2 to TRBJ1-5; D remains ambiguous. The length of the CDR3 is 13 residues. V dropped 5 bases and J dropped 7 bases, with 12 bases sitting between them. The germline V gene encodes CDR1 SGHAT and CDR2 FQNNGV. This CDR3 reads CASSPQVGQPQHF. In DNA form, the CDR3 reads TGTGCCAGCAGCCCGCAGGTTGGGCAGCCCCAGCATTTT.

The rearrangement uses TRBV15 and TRBJ2-3; maybe TRBD1 (5 bases). Germline values: CDR1 LNHNV, CDR2 YYDKDF (reference sequence). The CDR3 is 15 amino acids. V lost 2 bases and J 5 bases, leaving 14 bases between the germline ends. CDR3 loop: CATSRPPGNGDTQYF. Here the CDR3 DNA reads TGTGCCACCAGCAGACCTCCAGGGAACGGAGATACGCAGTATTTT.